These T cell receptor beta chains were read from a single sample in a study of blood T cells in healthy people across ages. Via MiXCR, TCRdb re-called the 5' RACE reads, giving one row per CDR3 protein. Of more than 900,000 distinct CDR3 sequences listed, under 30% are singletons. This same sample was also taken into another study, of T cells of mothers and their children.

Sequenced sample: blood. The receptors originated from a girl aged 2-10 years in good health. Each CDR3 is given with its conserved first and last residue. D genes are given only for firm matches. Clone sizes are given selectively: once, few, many, or a class where the clone is expanded.

clone size,D gene,J gene,V gene,CDR3 protein,CDR3 DNA
few,.,TRBJ1-1,TRBV6-5,CASSYSQGSEAFF,TGTGCCAGCAGTTACTCACAGGGATCTGAAGCTTTCTTT
few,.,TRBJ2-2,TRBV7-2,CASSLRAVNTGELFF,TGTGCCAGCAGCTTAAGAGCGGTGAACACCGGGGAGCTGTTTTTT
once,.,TRBJ1-1,TRBV20-1,CSASAANTEAFF,TGCAGTGCTAGTGCAGCGAACACTGAAGCTTTCTTT
few,.,TRBJ2-1,TRBV5-1,CASSLGQGGNYNEQFF,TGCGCCAGCAGCCTAGGACAGGGAGGGAACTACAATGAGCAGTTCTTC
.,TRBD2,TRBJ2-1,TRBV20-1,CSARDSGRTRDEQFF,TGCAGTGCTAGAGATAGCGGGAGGACTAGGGATGAGCAGTTCTTC
few,TRBD1,TRBJ2-4,TRBV4-1,CASSSDRGVNIQYF,TGCGCCAGCAGCTCAGACAGGGGGGTAAACATTCAGTACTTC
few,.,TRBJ1-1,TRBV6-5,CASSPGTLGTEAFF,TGTGCCAGCAGTCCCGGGACCTTGGGGACTGAAGCTTTCTTT
few,.,TRBJ1-1,TRBV7-9,CASSSRTEEAFF,TGTGCCAGCAGCTCACGAACGGAGGAAGCTTTCTTT
.,.,TRBJ2-1,TRBV11-2,CASSLSGQSIFF,TGTGCCAGCAGCTTATCGGGCCAGTCAATCTTCTTC
.,.,TRBJ2-2,TRBV29-1,CSVEPPGADAGELFF,TGCAGCGTGGAACCTCCAGGGGCTGACGCCGGGGAGCTGTTTTTT
few,.,TRBJ1-1,TRBV5-1,CASSTGVGNTEAFF,TGCGCCAGCAGCACCGGAGTGGGGAACACTGAAGCTTTCTTT
.,.,TRBJ1-2,TRBV24-1,CATSEGVSYAYTF,TGTGCCACCAGTGAGGGGGTGTCCTATGCCTACACCTTC
.,.,TRBJ2-5,TRBV2,CASKGFELKETQYF,TGTGCCAGCAAAGGTTTTGAACTGAAAGAGACCCAGTACTTC
.,TRBD1,TRBJ2-7,TRBV29-1,CSVELRGLGYEQYF,TGCAGCGTTGAGCTCAGGGGGCTCGGCTACGAGCAGTACTTC
.,TRBD2,TRBJ2-1,TRBV5-1,CASSSGVLAGEWEQFF,TGCGCCAGCAGCTCAGGGGTACTAGCGGGAGAGTGGGAGCAGTTCTTC